A single sample gave rise to the 7 T cell receptor beta chains below, sequenced in a study of cytomegalovirus exposure and HLA in healthy donors. The PCR ran on 60 Vbeta and 13 Jbeta primers. The repertoire was sequenced with immunoSEQ multiplex PCR; TCRdb's copy has only in-frame clones and lacks some. In the table there are under 200,000 clones, approximately 76% of which are singletons. The sequencing input was PBMCs. These receptors all stem from a man in his sixties in good health and CMV-seronegative.

The rearrangement joins TRBV28 to TRBJ2-3; 10 bases agree with TRBD2. The CDR3 has 20 amino acids. Germline CDR1 MDHEN, CDR2 SYDVKM. V trimming: 6 bases; J trimming: 0 bases; junction bases outside the gene matches: 18. The CDR3 loop is CASRLQWLAGEYTSTDTQYF. CDR3 DNA sequence: TGTGCCAGCAGGCTCCAGTGGCTAGCGGGAGAGTATACTAGCACAGATACGCAGTATTTT.

The V gene is TRBV6-5, the J gene TRBJ1-5; D is undetermined. The CDR3 covers 12 residues. The germline CDR1 and CDR2 sequences are MNHEY and SVGAGI. V lost 5 bases and J lost 8, with 10 bases in between. This chain's CDR3 is CASSPLAEPQHF. CDR3 coding DNA: TGTGCCAGCAGTCCACTAGCCGAGCCCCAGCATTTT.

V gene TRBV6-5 combines with J gene TRBJ2-5; possible D gene TRBD2, 6 bases. Germline CDR1 is MNHEY and CDR2 is SVGAGI. This CDR3 has 14 amino acids. V gave up 2 bases and J gave up 1 base, with 8 bases separating them. CDR3 in amino acids: CASSYRDSQETQYF. DNA for the CDR3: TGTGCCAGCAGTTACAGGGACTCCCAAGAGACCCAGTACTTC.

The chain is built from TRBV5-4 and TRBJ2-7; the match to TRBD2 covers 9 bases. The length of the CDR3 is 16 residues. V shed 0 bases and J 0 bases; nucleotides not matched to a gene: 4. Germline lookup yields CDR1 SGHNT and CDR2 YYREEE (reference sequence). The CDR3 sequence is CASSLDLSGGSYEQYF. CDR3 bases: TGTGCCAGCAGCTTGGACCTTAGCGGGGGCTCCTACGAGCAGTACTTC.

This rearrangement joins TRBV2 to TRBJ2-1; TRBD2 aligns across 11 bases. From germline, CDR1 is SNHLY and CDR2 FYNNEI. The CDR3 is 16 residues long. Germline trimming cut 2 bases from V and 6 bases from J; bases unmatched to any gene: 6. The CDR3 here is CASSEQTSGTGNEQFF. In DNA, the CDR3 is TGTGCCAGCAGTGAACAGACTAGCGGGACGGGCAATGAGCAGTTCTTC. Complete variable domain (other parts from reference TRBV2 and TRBJ2-1): EPEVTQTPSHQVTQMGQEVILRCVPISNHLYFYWYRQILGQKVEFLVSFYNNEISEKSEIFDDQFSVERPDGSNFTLKIRSTKLEDSAMYFCASSEQTSGTGNEQFFGPGTRLTVL.

This sequence joins TRBV5-4 and TRBJ2-1; D gene uncertain. The CDR3 spans 15 residues. The V end lost 2 bases, the J end lost 4 bases, and 13 bases lay between the germline ends. Germline CDR1 and CDR2: SGHNT and YYREEE (reference sequence). CDR3: CASSFGIYGYNEQFF. The CDR3, as DNA: TGTGCCAGCAGCTTTGGTATATACGGTTACAATGAGCAGTTCTTC.

This clone came up a few times. The DNA of the CDR3 is TGTGCCAGCAGCTTAATAAGACTAAGCACGAACACCGGGGAGCTGTTTTTT. Translated, it gives CASSLIRLSTNTGELFF. The chain joins TRBV7-9 to TRBJ2-2; D is possibly TRBD2 (5 bases). V lost 2 bases to trimming and J lost 0 bases, with 13 bases between them. Germline CDR1 and CDR2: SEHNR and FQNEAQ (reference sequence). This CDR3 is 17 amino acids long.